One and the same sample provided the 22 T cell receptor beta chains below, sequenced in a study of blood T cell repertoires in COVID-19. The protocol was immunoSEQ multiplex PCR, while the TCRdb copy is restricted to in-frame clones and leaves out a portion. The sample shows some 150,000 clones, around 89% of them seen only once. The sample consisted of peripheral blood. The source of these receptors is a man in his sixties with active or convalescent COVID-19.

V gene TRBV5-1 combines with J gene TRBJ1-2; 7 bases agree with TRBD1. This CDR3 contains 14 residues. With V trimmed by 4 bases and J by 2 bases, 5 bases remained unmatched. Germline CDR1 SGHRS, CDR2 YFSETQ. CDR3 sequence reads: CASSVTGRNYGYTF. The CDR3 DNA is TGCGCCAGCAGCGTGACAGGGCGGAACTATGGCTACACCTTC.

The chain uses TRBV27 and TRBJ2-3, with D tentatively TRBD1 (6 bases). V was trimmed by 5 bases and J by 0 bases, leaving 12 bases between them. Germline V lookup: CDR1 MNHEY, CDR2 SMNVEV (reference sequence). The CDR3 runs to 15 residues. The CDR3 nucleotides are TGTGCCAGCAGTAAGGACAGCATTAGCACAGATACGCAGTATTTT. Encoded protein: CASSKDSISTDTQYF.

The V call is TRBV7-9, the J call TRBJ2-1; D might be TRBD2 (7 bases). V was trimmed by 10 bases and J by 4 bases, leaving 20 bases between them. Looked up from germline, CDR1 is SEHNR and CDR2 is FQNEAQ (reference sequence). The CDR3 length is 15 residues. CDR3 amino acids: CATARGGAKYNEQFF. Here the CDR3 DNA reads TGTGCCACCGCGCGAGGGGGGGCCAAGTACAATGAGCAGTTCTTC. Full variable domain (rest looked up from reference TRBV7-9 and TRBJ2-1): DTGVSQNPRHKITKRGQNVTFRCDPISEHNRLYWYRQTLGQGPEFLTYFQNEAQLEKSRLLSDRFSAERPKGSFSTLEIQRTEQGDSAMYLCATARGGAKYNEQFFGPGTRLTVL.

The chain uses TRBV11-3 and TRBJ2-2; 9 bases are shared with TRBD1. The CDR3 consists of 16 residues. V was clipped by 5 bases and J by 4 bases; unmatched bases: 8. CDR1 SGHNT and CDR2 YENEEA come from the germline V gene. The CDR3 region is CASSGRDREGTGELFF. CDR3 nucleotide sequence: TGTGCCAGCAGCGGCCGGGACAGGGAAGGCACCGGGGAGCTGTTTTTT.

This rearrangement joins TRBV11-2 to TRBJ1-3; 11 bases are a match to TRBD1. The CDR3 has 16 residues. CDR1 is SGHAT and CDR2 is FQNNGV in the germline V gene. Germline trimming cut 4 bases from V and 2 bases from J; bases unmatched to any gene: 4. CDR3 nucleotides: TGTGCCAGCAGCTATGGACAGGGGGCTACTGGAAACACCATATATTTT. This gives the protein CASSYGQGATGNTIYF.

This clone has a single count. The rearrangement links TRBV6-2 or TRBV6-3 to TRBJ2-7, with D possibly being TRBD2 (7 bases). The CDR3 runs to 17 residues. Germline CDR1 and CDR2: MNHEY and SVGEGT. The germline V and J ends were trimmed by 5 bases and 4 bases, with 24 bases remaining between them. This CDR3 is CASSPPPSGGGKYEQYF. As DNA, the CDR3 is TGTGCCAGCAGTCCCCCCCCCTCCGGCGGGGGCAAATACGAGCAGTACTTC.

The gene calls are TRBV28 and TRBJ2-1; D remains unclear. The V end was cut by 5 bases, the J end by 10 bases, with 15 bases between. The germline CDR1 and CDR2 sequences are MDHEN and SYDVKM. This CDR3 region has 13 residues. CDR3 sequence reads: CASSPTSSLEQFF. The CDR3 region has the DNA TGTGCCAGCAGTCCCACCTCGTCACTAGAGCAGTTCTTC.

CDR3 region: CASSPDRGFGGYTF. DNA for the CDR3: TGTGCCAGCAGCCCCGACAGGGGATTTGGTGGCTACACCTTC. V usage is TRBV5-4 and J usage is TRBJ1-2, with 8 bases lining up with TRBD1. Trimming cost V 4 bases and J 7 bases; bases outside gene matches: 9. This CDR3 comprises 14 residues. Germline-derived CDR1 and CDR2 are SGHNT and YYREEE (reference sequence). Full variable domain (rest looked up from reference TRBV5-4 and TRBJ1-2): ETGVTQSPTHLIKTRGQQVTLRCSSQSGHNTVSWYQQALGQGPQFIFQYYREEENGRGNFPPRFSGLQFPNYSSELNVNALELDDSALYLCASSPDRGFGGYTFGSGTRLTVV.

V usage is TRBV18 and J usage is TRBJ1-2; the match to TRBD1 covers 8 bases. The CDR3 consists of 19 residues. With V trimmed by 3 bases and J by 9 bases, 24 bases remained unmatched. Germline CDR1 and CDR2: KGHSH and LQKENI. CDR3 DNA sequence: TGTGCCAGCTCACCGCCGACAGGGGTCCATTTTCGCCCATGGCCCCGCTACACCTTC. It specifies CASSPPTGVHFRPWPRYTF.

The chain employs TRBV20-1 and TRBJ1-2; D is perhaps TRBD1 (5 bases). CDR1 and CDR2 from the germline V gene are DFQATT and SNEGSKA (reference sequence). Deletions cut 3 bases from V and 7 bases from J, with 9 bases between. This CDR3 has 11 amino acids. The CDR3 here is CSASQQVGYTF. The CDR3 nucleotides read TGCAGTGCTAGCCAACAGGTTGGCTACACCTTC.

The rearrangement uses TRBV4-3 and TRBJ1-6; weak D call: TRBD1 (5 bases). The length of the CDR3 is 13 residues. V was cut by 0 bases and J by 14 bases, with 11 bases left in between. The germline V gene has CDR1 LGHNA and CDR2 YSLEER. CDR3 residues: CASSQDTGVALHF. CDR3 sequence (DNA): TGCGCCAGCAGCCAAGATACAGGCGTGGCCCTCCACTTT.

The V and J genes are TRBV18 and TRBJ2-1, with 11 bases matching TRBD2. The V and J ends lost 2 bases and 8 bases, in that order; junction bases with no gene match: 5. Germline CDR1 KGHSH, CDR2 LQKENI. CDR3 size: 15 residues. CDR3 coding DNA: TGTGCCAGCTCACCAGAGACTAGCGGGAACCATGAGCAGTTCTTC. It codes for CASSPETSGNHEQFF.

CDR3 bases: TGTGCCAGCAAAAAACAAAATACTAATGAAAAACTGTTTTTT. Protein product: CASKKQNTNEKLFF. V gene TRBV27 combines with J gene TRBJ1-4; unclear D gene. The CDR3 is made up of 14 amino acids. With 7 bases removed from V and 2 bases from J, the gap between germline ends came to 11 bases. Germline CDR1 MNHEY, CDR2 SMNVEV (reference sequence).

The chain employs TRBV30 and TRBJ2-3; TRBD1 might be the D (6 bases). Per germline, CDR1 GTSNPN and CDR2 SVGIG (reference sequence). There are 14 residues in the CDR3. The ends were cut back, 8 bases at V and 0 bases at J, with 15 bases in the middle. The CDR3 spells CAGGWAASTDTQYF. The DNA for the CDR3 is TGTGCCGGGGGCTGGGCAGCTAGCACAGATACGCAGTATTTT. Full variable domain (outside the CDR3, taken from reference TRBV30 and TRBJ2-3): SQTIHQWPATLVQPVGSPLSLECTVEGTSNPNLYWYRQAAGRGLQLLFYSVGIGQISSEVPQNLSASRPQDRQFILSSKKLLLSDSGFYLCAGGWAASTDTQYFGPGTRLTVL.

The chain combines TRBV7-2 with TRBJ2-7; 11 nucleotides line up with TRBD2. The germline CDR1 and CDR2 sequences are SGHTA and FQGNSA. The V and J ends lost 4 bases and 0 bases, in that order; junction bases with no gene match: 11. The CDR3 totals 18 residues. In DNA, the CDR3 is TGTGCCAGCAGCTCGTGGGGACTAGCGGAGGCCCTCTCCTACGAGCAGTACTTC. Translating it yields CASSSWGLAEALSYEQYF.

This clone appeared a single time. V gene TRBV27 combines with J gene TRBJ2-7; tentative D call: TRBD1 (6 bases). V lost 7 bases, J lost 2 bases, and 12 bases lay in between. Germline CDR1 and CDR2: MNHEY and SMNVEV (reference sequence). The CDR3 is 13 amino acids. The CDR3 region is CASMQGWTYEQYF. For the CDR3, the DNA is TGTGCCAGCATGCAGGGGTGGACCTACGAGCAGTACTTC.

This clone was picked up a small number of times. The CDR3 DNA reads as TGTGCCAGCAGCTTATCTAGTTTAGATACGCAGTATTTT. Translation gives CASSLSSLDTQYF. The V call is TRBV7-2, the J call TRBJ2-3, with D unclear. The CDR3 covers 13 residues. Trimming shortened V by 2 bases and J by 5 bases, and 8 bases separated the two germline ends. The germline CDR1 and CDR2 sequences are SGHTA and FQGNSA. Variable domain in full (rest from reference TRBV7-2 and TRBJ2-3): GAGVSQSPSNKVTEKGKDVELRCDPISGHTALYWYRQSLGQGLEFLIYFQGNSAPDKSGLPSDRFSAERTGGSVSTLTIQRTQQEDSAVYLCASSLSSLDTQYFGPGTRLTVL.

The chain links TRBV28 to TRBJ2-2; 8 positions match TRBD2. Germline CDR1 is MDHEN and CDR2 is SYDVKM. The V segment lost 3 bases and the J segment 4 bases; nucleotides outside the gene matches: 10. CDR3 length: 17 residues. CDR3 region: CASSLGGIAGLTGELFF. CDR3 DNA sequence: TGTGCCAGCAGTTTGGGGGGTATAGCGGGACTCACCGGGGAGCTGTTTTTT.

This chain links TRBV3-1 (or the pseudogene TRBV3-2) with TRBJ1-3, with D possibly matching TRBD1 (6 bases). The CDR3 runs 16 residues. Trimming removed 4 bases at V and 0 bases at J, with 13 bases between. The V gene's germline CDR1 is LGHDT and CDR2 YNNKEL (reference sequence). This chain's CDR3 is CASSPQGPRSGNTIYF. Here the CDR3 DNA reads TGTGCCAGCAGCCCACAGGGTCCACGCTCTGGAAACACCATATATTTT.

This chain links TRBV3-1 (or the pseudogene TRBV3-2) with TRBJ2-1, with unresolved D. CDR1 LGHDT and CDR2 YNNKEL come from the germline V gene (reference sequence). This CDR3 is 19 amino acids long. V dropped 3 bases and J dropped 0 bases, with 21 bases sitting between them. CDR3 nucleotides: TGTGCCAGCAGCCATTCTCGCTATTCTGGAGAGGCCTCCTACAATGAGCAGTTCTTC. This sequence encodes CASSHSRYSGEASYNEQFF.

The chain has TRBV5-1 and TRBJ1-5; 9 bases agree with TRBD1. The trim removed 4 bases at V and 2 bases at J, leaving 7 bases unmatched. CDR1 is SGHRS, CDR2 YFSETQ, per germline. The CDR3 consists of 16 residues. The CDR3 loop is CASSPTGGGGNQPQHF. The CDR3 region has the DNA TGCGCCAGCAGCCCGACAGGGGGGGGTGGCAATCAGCCCCAGCATTTT.

The chain employs TRBV19 and TRBJ2-7, with D perhaps matching TRBD1 (6 bases). The CDR3 covers 13 residues. The germline CDR1 and CDR2 sequences are LNHDA and SQIVND (reference sequence). With 5 bases removed from V and 5 bases from J, the gap between germline ends came to 13 bases. CDR3 sequence reads: CASSRPGENEQYF. CDR3 coding DNA: TGTGCCAGTAGTCGCCCAGGGGAGAACGAGCAGTACTTC.